Below are 18 T cell receptor beta chains sequenced from a single sample in a study of vaccination and CD4 T cells after COVID-19. These TCRs are of unknown antigen specificity. The treatment is: roughly nine-day PBMC culture with coronavirus spike peptide pools or control peptides (ViraFEST assay). Oncomine TCR Beta short-read sequencing was applied to DNA from cultured CD4+ T cells. Each CDR3 protein gets one entry after TCRdb re-called the PCR reads with MiXCR. The data show some 7,100 distinct CDR3 sequences, roughly 70% seen once. The sequencing sample was made of CD4+ T cells from blood, cultured in vitro. The receptors were gathered from a human donor who had recovered from COVID-19.

The chain combines TRBV6-5 with TRBJ1-2; 10 positions agree with TRBD1. The trim removed 0 bases at V and 8 bases at J, leaving 6 bases unmatched. CDR3 length: 15 amino acids. Germline-derived CDR1 and CDR2 are MNHEY and SVGAGI. CDR3 sequence: CASSYSGQGLWGYTF. CDR3 DNA: TGTGCCAGCAGTTACTCGGGACAGGGGCTTTGGGGCTACACCTTC.

The J gene is TRBJ1-2, the V gene TRBV24-1; D unresolved. Per germline, CDR1 KGHDR and CDR2 SFDVKD. The CDR3 runs to 13 residues. Trimming removed 6 bases at V and 1 base at J, with 8 bases between. The CDR3 loop reads CATSRASNYGYTF. In nucleotides, the CDR3 is TGTGCCACCAGTCGCGCTAGTAACTATGGCTACACCTTC.

This clonotype showed up just once. This chain joins TRBV6-1 and TRBJ1-5; D unresolved. Trimming removed 6 bases at V and 5 bases at J, with 14 bases between. This CDR3 is built from 14 residues. Germline V lookup: CDR1 MNHNS, CDR2 SASEGT. The CDR3 DNA reads TGTGCCAGCAGCCAACTAGGAGGGTATCAGCCCCAGCATTTT. Its protein product is CASSQLGGYQPQHF.

The chain joins TRBV27 to TRBJ2-5; no reliable D call. V shed 3 bases and J shed 13 bases, with 24 bases lying between them. The CDR3 loop spans 15 amino acids. Germline CDR1 MNHEY, CDR2 SMNVEV (reference sequence). CDR3 nucleotide sequence: TGTGCCAGCAGTTTTGGGGTTCCGACCCTTCCCAGGCTGTACTTC. This codes for CASSFGVPTLPRLYF.

This clonotype was observed a single time. The J gene is TRBJ2-7, the V gene TRBV20-1; 8 bases are shared with TRBD2. The CDR3 has 11 residues. Trimming at V came to 6 bases and at J to 3 bases, leaving 1 base not matched to a gene. Germline CDR1 DFQATT, CDR2 SNEGSKA (reference sequence). The CDR3 sequence: CSAAGGYEQYF. The CDR3 DNA sequence: TGCAGTGCCGCGGGGGGCTACGAGCAGTACTTC.

The chain has TRBV27 and TRBJ2-7; tentative D call: TRBD2 (6 bases). V lost 4 bases and J lost 8, with 15 bases in between. The germline V gene encodes CDR1 MNHEY and CDR2 SMNVEV (reference sequence). This CDR3 is 13 amino acids long. For the CDR3, the DNA is TGTGCCAGCAGTTCGGGACTGCGTATGAAGCAGTACTTC. This sequence encodes CASSSGLRMKQYF.

This sequence joins TRBV20-1 and TRBJ2-5; 7 bases map to TRBD1. The length of the CDR3 is 12 residues. The trim removed 6 bases at V and 5 bases at J, leaving 6 bases unmatched. Germline loops: CDR1 DFQATT, CDR2 SNEGSKA (reference sequence). CDR3 DNA: TGCAGTGCATCAGGGGGTTCGGAGACCCAGTACTTC. Protein: CSASGGSETQYF.

The chain carries TRBV19 and TRBJ2-1, with TRBD1 matching over 10 bases. Looked up from germline, CDR1 is LNHDA and CDR2 is SQIVND (reference sequence). V trimming: 6 bases; J trimming: 5 bases; junction bases outside the gene matches: 10. The CDR3 spans 16 residues. This CDR3 reads CASSIPDRGLNNEQFF. The CDR3 DNA sequence: TGTGCCAGTAGCATCCCCGACAGGGGGCTTAACAATGAGCAGTTCTTC.

The rearrangement uses TRBV7-2 and TRBJ1-5; D not resolved. Germline V gene data show CDR1 as SGHTA and CDR2 as FQGNSA. Trimming shortened V by 4 bases and J by 0 bases, and 10 bases separated the two germline ends. The CDR3 extends over 15 amino acids. CDR3 in DNA: TGTGCCAGCAGCTCCGCGGGAAGTAGCAATCAGCCCCAGCATTTT. The encoded protein is CASSSAGSSNQPQHF.

This chain links TRBV30 with TRBJ2-3, with 8 bases matching TRBD2. Germline CDR1 and CDR2: GTSNPN and SVGIG (reference sequence). The CDR3 contains 16 residues. The junction had 10 bases not matched to a gene; V was cut back by 2 bases and J by 3 bases. CDR3 in DNA: TGTGCCTGGAGTAAGCCAAGCGGGAGACGGACAGATACGCAGTATTTT. Its translation: CAWSKPSGRRTDTQYF.

This clonotype was counted a few times. The V gene is TRBV24-1, the J gene TRBJ1-5; D might be TRBD1 (5 bases). CDR1 is KGHDR and CDR2 is SFDVKD in the germline V gene. With 3 bases removed from V and 6 bases from J, the gap between germline ends came to 20 bases. The CDR3 has 17 residues. The CDR3 region is CATSDPVRWGWGQPQHF. The DNA for the CDR3 is TGTGCCACCAGTGATCCTGTCAGGTGGGGGTGGGGTCAGCCCCAGCATTTT.

The V gene is TRBV6-1, the J gene TRBJ1-5; D is ambiguous. The CDR3 has 13 residues. Trimming took 5 bases from V and 4 from J, leaving 9 bases between them. In germline, CDR1 is MNHNS, CDR2 SASEGT. The CDR3 region is CASSPDGNQPQHF. The CDR3 DNA reads as TGTGCCAGCAGTCCGGACGGAAATCAGCCCCAGCATTTT.

As for this clonotype: A junction boundary mismatches the germline segment, possibly from a read error. The CDR3 sequence: CAISESLASSYEQYF. Written as DNA, the CDR3 is TGTGCCATCAGTGAAAGTCTAGCGAGCTCCTACGAGCAGTACTTC. The gene calls are TRBV6-1 and TRBJ2-7; TRBD2 is a possible D gene (6 bases). Germline assignment: CDR1 MNHNS and CDR2 SASEGT. The CDR3 is 15 residues long.

This clonotype was counted only a few times. V gene TRBV2 combines with J gene TRBJ2-6, with D hard to call. The CDR3 loop spans 17 amino acids. V was shortened by 2 bases and J by 0 bases, with 11 bases between the two germline ends. Germline CDR1 is SNHLY and CDR2 is FYNNEI. The CDR3 coding sequence is TGTGCCAGCAGTGAACGTCCGCGCCACTCTGGGGCCAACGTCCTGACTTTC. Translation gives CASSERPRHSGANVLTF. Supplemented by reference TRBV2 and TRBJ2-6, the full variable domain reads EPEVTQTPSHQVTQMGQEVILRCVPISNHLYFYWYRQILGQKVEFLVSFYNNEISEKSEIFDDQFSVERPDGSNFTLKIRSTKLEDSAMYFCASSERPRHSGANVLTFGAGSRLTVL.

This clonotype appeared a single time. The chain combines TRBV11-2 with TRBJ1-1; D gene uncertain. V lost 5 bases to trimming and J lost 1 base, with 8 bases between them. The CDR3 is made up of 13 amino acids. CDR1 and CDR2 from the germline V gene are SGHAT and FQNNGV. CDR3 sequence: CASSAERNTEAFF. CDR3 bases: TGTGCCAGCAGCGCCGAGAGGAACACTGAAGCTTTCTTT.

This chain joins TRBV6-1 and TRBJ1-1; TRBD1 matches at 7 bases. V gave up 10 bases and J gave up 4 bases; unmatched junction bases: 15. Germline assignment: CDR1 MNHNS and CDR2 SASEGT. This CDR3 region has 15 residues. The CDR3 here is CAIRQGISGGTEAFF. For the CDR3, the DNA is TGTGCCATCCGACAGGGTATCTCTGGGGGCACTGAAGCTTTCTTT.

This chain links TRBV20-1 with TRBJ2-3; D is uncertain. The V gene lost 5 bases and the J gene lost 2 bases, with 23 bases spanning the gap. CDR3 size: 17 residues. Germline V lookup: CDR1 DFQATT, CDR2 SNEGSKA (reference sequence). In nucleotides, the CDR3 is TGCAGTGCTCAGGAGTCTTCTGGCGGATACTACACAGATACGCAGTATTTT. This sequence encodes CSAQESSGGYYTDTQYF.

In its sample, this clonotype is medium-sized. The rearrangement links TRBV5-6 to TRBJ2-7; the D is unclear. The germline gives CDR1 SGHDT, CDR2 YYEEEE. V was cut by 0 bases and J by 12 bases, with 10 bases left in between. The CDR3 covers 11 residues. The DNA for the CDR3 is TGTGCCAGCAGCTTGGGCGGTAGGTCGTACTTC. As protein: CASSLGGRSYF. Drawing the rest from reference TRBV5-6 and TRBJ2-7, the complete variable domain is DAGVTQSPTHLIKTRGQQVTLRCSPKSGHDTVSWYQQALGQGPQFIFQYYEEEERQRGNFPDRFSGHQFPNYSSELNVNALLLGDSALYLCASSLGGRSYFGPGTRLTVT.